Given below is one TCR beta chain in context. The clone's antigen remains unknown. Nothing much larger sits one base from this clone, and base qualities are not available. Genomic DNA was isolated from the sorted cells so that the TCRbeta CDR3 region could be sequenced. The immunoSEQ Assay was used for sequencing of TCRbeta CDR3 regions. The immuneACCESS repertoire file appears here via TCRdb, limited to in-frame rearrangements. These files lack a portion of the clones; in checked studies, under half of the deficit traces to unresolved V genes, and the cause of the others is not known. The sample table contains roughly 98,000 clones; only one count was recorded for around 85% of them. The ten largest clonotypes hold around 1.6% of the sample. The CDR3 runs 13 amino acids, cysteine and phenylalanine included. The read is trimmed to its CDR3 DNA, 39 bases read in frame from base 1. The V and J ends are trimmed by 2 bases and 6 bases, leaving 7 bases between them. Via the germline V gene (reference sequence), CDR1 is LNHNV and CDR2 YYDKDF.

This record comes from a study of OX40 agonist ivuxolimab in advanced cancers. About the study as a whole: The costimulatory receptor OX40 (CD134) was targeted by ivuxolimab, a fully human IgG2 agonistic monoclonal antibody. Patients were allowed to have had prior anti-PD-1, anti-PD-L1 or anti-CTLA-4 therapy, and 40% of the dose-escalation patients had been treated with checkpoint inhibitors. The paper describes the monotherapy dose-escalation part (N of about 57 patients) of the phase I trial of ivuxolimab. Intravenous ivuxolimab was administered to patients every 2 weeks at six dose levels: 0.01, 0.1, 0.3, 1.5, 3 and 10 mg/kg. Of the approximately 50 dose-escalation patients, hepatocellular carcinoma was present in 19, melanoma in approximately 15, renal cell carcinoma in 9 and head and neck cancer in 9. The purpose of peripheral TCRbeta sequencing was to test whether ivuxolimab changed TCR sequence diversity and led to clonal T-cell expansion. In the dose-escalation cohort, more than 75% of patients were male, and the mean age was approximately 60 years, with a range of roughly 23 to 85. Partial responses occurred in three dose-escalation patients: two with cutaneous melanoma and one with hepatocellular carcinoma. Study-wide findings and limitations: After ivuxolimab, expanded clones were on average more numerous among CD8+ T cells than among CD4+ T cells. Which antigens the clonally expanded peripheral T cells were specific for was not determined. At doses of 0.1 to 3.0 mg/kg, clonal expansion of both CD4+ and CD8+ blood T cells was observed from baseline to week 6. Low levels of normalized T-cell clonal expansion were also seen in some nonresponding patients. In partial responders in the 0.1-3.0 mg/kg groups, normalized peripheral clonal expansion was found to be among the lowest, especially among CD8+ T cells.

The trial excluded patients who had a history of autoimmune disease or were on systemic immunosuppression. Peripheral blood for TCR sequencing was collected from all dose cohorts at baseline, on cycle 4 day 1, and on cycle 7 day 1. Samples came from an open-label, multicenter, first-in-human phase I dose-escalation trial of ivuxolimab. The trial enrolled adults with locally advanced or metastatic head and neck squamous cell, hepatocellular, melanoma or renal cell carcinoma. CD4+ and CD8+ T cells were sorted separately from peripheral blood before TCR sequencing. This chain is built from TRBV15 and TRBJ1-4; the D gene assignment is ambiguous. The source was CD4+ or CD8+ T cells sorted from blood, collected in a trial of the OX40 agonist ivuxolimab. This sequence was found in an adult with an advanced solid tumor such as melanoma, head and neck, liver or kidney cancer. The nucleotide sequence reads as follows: TGTGCCACCAGCAGAACAGAAGATGAAAAACTGTTTTTT. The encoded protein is CATSRTEDEKLFF.